The 10 T cell receptor beta chains presented below share a single source sample, sequenced in a study of cytomegalovirus exposure and HLA in healthy donors. 60 Vbeta and 13 Jbeta primers were used in PCR. The protocol was immunoSEQ multiplex PCR, while the TCRdb copy is restricted to in-frame clones and leaves out a portion. The sample has more than 85,000 clones, under 85% seen once. Specimen: PBMCs. These receptors all come from a middle-aged man in good health and CMV-seronegative.

J is TRBJ2-1 and V is TRBV7-9; D possibly corresponds to TRBD1 (5 bases). Germline loops: CDR1 SEHNR, CDR2 FQNEAQ (reference sequence). V gave up 1 base and J gave up 3 bases, with 13 bases separating them. The CDR3 spans 16 residues. CDR3: CASSLEGQGYYNEQFF. DNA for the CDR3: TGTGCCAGCAGCTTAGAGGGGCAGGGTTACTACAATGAGCAGTTCTTC.

The rearrangement joins TRBV28 to TRBJ2-7, with 9 bases matching TRBD1. Germline CDR1 is MDHEN and CDR2 is SYDVKM. With 6 bases clipped from V and 7 bases from J, the junction kept 16 bases outside the gene matches. The CDR3 has 16 amino acids. CDR3 protein: CASSSYRGRGQGEQYF. DNA of the CDR3: TGTGCCAGCAGCTCCTACAGGGGGCGCGGTCAAGGTGAGCAGTACTTC.

V and J are TRBV5-1 and TRBJ2-3, with D tentatively TRBD1 (8 bases). Trimming cost V 2 bases and J 5 bases, with 21 bases left between them. Looked up from germline, CDR1 is SGHRS and CDR2 is YFSETQ. CDR3 length: 17 residues. The CDR3 spells CASSFDGGTGGGDTQYF. For the CDR3, the DNA is TGCGCCAGCAGCTTTGACGGGGGGACAGGCGGGGGAGATACGCAGTATTTT.

J is TRBJ2-2 and V is TRBV30, with D possibly matching TRBD1 (5 bases). CDR3 size: 14 residues. Deletions cut 4 bases from V and 6 bases from J, with 15 bases between. Germline V lookup: CDR1 GTSNPN, CDR2 SVGIG (reference sequence). CDR3 loop: CAWNQGRKAGELFF. CDR3 nucleotides: TGTGCCTGGAATCAGGGTCGGAAGGCCGGGGAGCTGTTTTTT.

The chain combines TRBV5-1 with TRBJ2-7, with 11 bases fitting TRBD2. This CDR3 comprises 15 residues. Germline values: CDR1 SGHRS, CDR2 YFSETQ. The V segment lost 3 bases and the J segment 5 bases; nucleotides outside the gene matches: 7. The CDR3 region is CASSWGSGGAHEQYF. Here the CDR3 DNA reads TGCGCCAGCAGCTGGGGTAGCGGGGGGGCCCACGAGCAGTACTTC.

In its sample, this clone was seen a few times. This chain links TRBV7-2 with TRBJ2-5; 10 bases agree with TRBD1. With the DNA end fitting TRBJ2-7 better, the J assignment may be wrong. The germline V gene encodes CDR1 SGHTA and CDR2 FQGNSA. The CDR3 extends over 17 amino acids. CDR3 residues: CASSPRGGDRGTYEQYF. The CDR3 DNA is TGTGCCAGCAGTCCAAGGGGGGGGGACAGGGGTACCTACGAGCAGTACTTC.

In its sample, this clone was seen once. This chain links TRBV7-9 with TRBJ2-6; TRBD1 is a possible D gene (5 bases). The CDR3 sequence is 16 residues long. The germline V gene encodes CDR1 SEHNR and CDR2 FQNEAQ (reference sequence). V lost 4 bases and J lost 0, with 10 bases in between. DNA of the CDR3: TGTGCCAGCAGCTCGCAAACAGGCTCTGGGGCCAACGTCCTGACTTTC. It translates to CASSSQTGSGANVLTF.

The chain uses TRBV28 and TRBJ2-7; maybe TRBD2 (7 bases). The germline CDR1 and CDR2 sequences are MDHEN and SYDVKM. There are 15 residues in the CDR3. Trimming took off 3 bases at V and 5 bases at J, with 17 bases between the two ends. The CDR3 DNA reads as TGTGCCAGCAGTTTGTTGGGGGGGCGAGTGGACGAGCAGTACTTC. It is translated as CASSLLGGRVDEQYF.

The genes are TRBV6-5 and TRBJ1-5; D remains unclear. The V gene lost 0 bases and the J gene lost 4 bases, with 13 bases spanning the gap. This CDR3 is built from 16 residues. The germline CDR1 and CDR2 sequences are MNHEY and SVGAGI. CDR3 protein: CASSYSSSGLNQPQHF. The DNA for the CDR3 is TGTGCCAGCAGTTACTCGAGTTCCGGGTTAAATCAGCCCCAGCATTTT.

The table lists this clone with a few counts. The genes are TRBV4-3 and TRBJ2-7; unclear D gene. The V gene's germline CDR1 is LGHNA and CDR2 YSLEER. This CDR3 contains 14 residues. Trimming shortened V by 3 bases and J by 0 bases, and 9 bases separated the two germline ends. In DNA, the CDR3 is TGCGCCAGCAGCCATTCACGAGGCTCCTACGAGCAGTACTTC. Protein product: CASSHSRGSYEQYF.